The rows below give T cell receptor beta chains drawn from one sample of a study of blood T cell repertoires in COVID-19. The data were produced by immunoSEQ multiplex PCR, yet TCRdb's version contains in-frame clones alone and is incomplete. The sample records over 200,000 clones, more than 70% being singletons. The sample was peripheral blood. These receptors were obtained from a man older than 75 with acute or convalescent COVID-19. Each CDR3 is given with its conserved first and last residue. Fields, in order: V gene, J gene, D gene, clone size, CDR3 DNA, CDR3 protein. The D gene is left open where the match is weak. Only part of the rows carry a size: once, few, many, or a class if the clone is expanded.

V gene: TRBV28
J gene: TRBJ2-5
D gene: TRBD1
clone size: NA
CDR3 DNA: TGTGCCAGCAGTTTGGGGTCCTCGACAGGGGGTTTTCGAGAGACCCAGTACTTC
CDR3 protein: CASSLGSSTGGFRETQYF

V gene: TRBV29-1
J gene: TRBJ1-2
D gene: TRBD1
clone size: NA
CDR3 DNA: TGCAGCGTTGGGGGAGGGACAGGGTATGGCTACACCTTC
CDR3 protein: CSVGGGTGYGYTF

V gene: TRBV19
J gene: TRBJ1-5
D gene: NA
clone size: NA
CDR3 DNA: TGTGCCAGTAGTAGGTCCGGGGGTTTGTTCAATCAGCCCCAGCATTTT
CDR3 protein: CASSRSGGLFNQPQHF

V gene: TRBV7-9
J gene: TRBJ1-4
D gene: NA
clone size: NA
CDR3 DNA: TGTGCCAGCAGGCCTCTTGGGGGCGGTAATGAAAAACTGTTTTTT
CDR3 protein: CASRPLGGGNEKLFF

V gene: TRBV5-4
J gene: TRBJ2-5
D gene: TRBD2
clone size: once
CDR3 DNA: TGTGCCATCCATCAGGCAGCGGGGGGGGGACAAGAGACCCAGTACTTC
CDR3 protein: CAIHQAAGGGQETQYF

V gene: TRBV27
J gene: TRBJ2-5
D gene: NA
clone size: NA
CDR3 DNA: TGTGCCAGCAGTTTATCGGGGGCGCTAGCACCAGAGACCCAGTACTTC
CDR3 protein: CASSLSGALAPETQYF

V gene: TRBV19
J gene: TRBJ1-5
D gene: NA
clone size: NA
CDR3 DNA: TGTGCCAGAGGGGGGGGAGTTAGCAATCAGCCCCAGCATTTT
CDR3 protein: CARGGGVSNQPQHF

V gene: TRBV5-5
J gene: TRBJ2-3
D gene: TRBD2
clone size: NA
CDR3 DNA: TGTGCCAGCAGCTTGGGACTAGCGGGAGGTACAGATACGCAGTATTTT
CDR3 protein: CASSLGLAGGTDTQYF

V gene: TRBV7-3
J gene: TRBJ2-3
D gene: NA
clone size: NA
CDR3 DNA: TGTGCCAGCAGCTTAGCCCTGGAGAGAGGAGATACGCAGTATTTT
CDR3 protein: CASSLALERGDTQYF

V gene: TRBV5-1
J gene: TRBJ1-1
D gene: NA
clone size: NA
CDR3 DNA: TGCGCCAGCAGCTTGGAGGGAGGGGCGGCTTTCTTT
CDR3 protein: CASSLEGGAAFF

V gene: TRBV7-2
J gene: TRBJ1-5
D gene: NA
clone size: few
CDR3 DNA: TGTGCCAGCAGCTTATCAGCGACAGCGCCCCTCAATCAGCCCCAGCATTTT
CDR3 protein: CASSLSATAPLNQPQHF

V gene: TRBV27
J gene: TRBJ2-7
D gene: TRBD2
clone size: NA
CDR3 DNA: TGTGCCAGCAGTTCCAGGACTAGCGGTACCTACGAGCAGTACTTC
CDR3 protein: CASSSRTSGTYEQYF

V gene: TRBV13
J gene: TRBJ2-5
D gene: TRBD1
clone size: NA
CDR3 DNA: TGTGCCAGCAGCTTACAGGGACAGGGAATCGAGACCCAGTACTTC
CDR3 protein: CASSLQGQGIETQYF

V gene: TRBV7-2
J gene: TRBJ2-7
D gene: TRBD2
clone size: NA
CDR3 DNA: TGTGCCAGCAGCTTAGGTCCAGCGGGGGCCTACGAGCAGTACTTC
CDR3 protein: CASSLGPAGAYEQYF

V gene: TRBV3-1/TRBV3-2
J gene: TRBJ1-5
D gene: NA
clone size: NA
CDR3 DNA: TGTGCCAGCAGCCAAGGGGGTGTGGGGGCTTTGGGCAATCAGCCCCAGCATTTT
CDR3 protein: CASSQGGVGALGNQPQHF

V gene: TRBV19
J gene: TRBJ1-3
D gene: NA
clone size: NA
CDR3 DNA: TGTGCCAGTAGTAATGTCCAGTCAACTGGAAACACCATATATTTT
CDR3 protein: CASSNVQSTGNTIYF